This entry features one TCR beta chain sequence. The data belong to a study of blood T cell repertoires in COVID-19. The CDR3 totals 16 residues. Trimming took off 3 bases at V and 5 bases at J, with 17 bases between the two ends. Germline assignment: CDR1 SGHTA and CDR2 FQGNSA. Sequencing was performed with immunoSEQ multiplex PCR; in TCRdb, only in-frame clones are kept and a portion is missing. The table includes 190,000 or so clones, approximately 88% detected once. This chain joins TRBV7-2 and TRBJ1-5; D might be TRBD1 (6 bases). The specimen was PBMCs or T cells enriched from blood (not recorded which). The source of this sequence is a man aged 18 to 29 with acute COVID-19. This chain's CDR3 is CASSFLGQGPDQPQHF. CDR3 nucleotide sequence: TGTGCCAGCAGCTTCCTTGGGCAGGGGCCTGATCAGCCCCAGCATTTT.